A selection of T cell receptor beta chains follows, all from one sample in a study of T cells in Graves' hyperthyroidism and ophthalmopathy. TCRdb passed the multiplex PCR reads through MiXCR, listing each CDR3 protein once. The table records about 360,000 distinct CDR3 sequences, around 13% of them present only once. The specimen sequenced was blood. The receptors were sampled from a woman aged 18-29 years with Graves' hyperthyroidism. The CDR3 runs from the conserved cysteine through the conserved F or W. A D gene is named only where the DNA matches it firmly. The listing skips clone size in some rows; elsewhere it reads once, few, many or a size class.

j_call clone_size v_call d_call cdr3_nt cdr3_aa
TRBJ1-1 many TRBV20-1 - TGCGGGCCCAGGACATACGCTGAAGCTTTCTTT CGPRTYAEAFF
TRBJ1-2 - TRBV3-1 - TGTGCCAGCAGCCAATTAGGGGAGCAGGGGAACTATGGCTACACCTTC CASSQLGEQGNYGYTF
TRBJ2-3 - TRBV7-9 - TGTGCCAGCAGCCGCGGTTCGGGCACAGATACGCAGTATTTT CASSRGSGTDTQYF
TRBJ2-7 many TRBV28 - TGTGCCAGCAGTTTTCCCCTCAGGGTCTTCAACACCTACGAGCAGTACTTC CASSFPLRVFNTYEQYF
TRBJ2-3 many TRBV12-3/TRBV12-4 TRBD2 TGTGCCAGCAGTTTGGCGGGGGGGCCGGTAGATACGCAGTATTTT CASSLAGGPVDTQYF
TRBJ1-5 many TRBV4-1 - TGCGCCAGCAGCCAAGTCTTTCATCGGAAGGGTTCGAGTAGTAGCAATCAGCCCCAGCATTTT CASSQVFHRKGSSSSNQPQHF
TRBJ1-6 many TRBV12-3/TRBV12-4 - TGTGCCAGCAGTGAAGGGTTCTCACCCCTCCACTTT CASSEGFSPLHF
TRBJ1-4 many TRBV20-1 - TGCAGTGCGAGAGGGGGTCCGAATGAAAAACTGTTTTTT CSARGGPNEKLFF
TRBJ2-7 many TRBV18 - TGTGCCAGCTCACCACAAGTTCAGGGGGGGACCTCCTACGAGCAGTACTTC CASSPQVQGGTSYEQYF
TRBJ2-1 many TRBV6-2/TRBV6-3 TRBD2 TGTGCCAGCAGTTATAGGGCTAGCGGGTATAGCTCCAATGAGCAGTTCTTC CASSYRASGYSSNEQFF
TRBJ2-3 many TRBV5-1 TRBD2 TGCGCCAGCAGGCGTGGACTTTCGGGACTAGCGCTTAGCACAGATACGCAGTATTTT CASRRGLSGLALSTDTQYF
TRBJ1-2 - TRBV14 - TGTGCCAGCAGCCTCGGGATCTATGGCTACACCTTC CASSLGIYGYTF
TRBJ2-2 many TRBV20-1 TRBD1 TGCAGTCACCGTTTTCTACAGGGGTCCGGGGAGCTGTTTTTT CSHRFLQGSGELFF
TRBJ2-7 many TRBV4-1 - TGCGCCAGCAGCCAAGGTTGGTGGGCCTACGAGCAGTACTTC CASSQGWWAYEQYF
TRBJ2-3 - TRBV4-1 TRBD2 TGCGCCAGCAGCCAAGAGGGACCTAGCGGACCTAGCACAGATACGCAGTATTTT CASSQEGPSGPSTDTQYF
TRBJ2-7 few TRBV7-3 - TGTGCCAGCAGCCCAGAGGTAAACTACGAGCAGTACTTC CASSPEVNYEQYF
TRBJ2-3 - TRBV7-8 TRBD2 TGTGCCAGCAGCCCAAAGGGATGGCTAGCGGGAGGTGATACGCAGTATTTT CASSPKGWLAGGDTQYF
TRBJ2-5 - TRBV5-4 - TGTGCCAGCAGCCCCCGGGACCAAGAGACCCAGTACTTC CASSPRDQETQYF
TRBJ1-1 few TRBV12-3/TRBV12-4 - TGTGCCAGCAGTTTATCCGGGGAACGGGAAGCTTTCTTT CASSLSGEREAFF
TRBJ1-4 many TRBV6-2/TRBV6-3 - TGTGCCAGCAGGAGCTCCAAGTCGGAGTCCGAAAAACTGTTTTTT CASRSSKSESEKLFF
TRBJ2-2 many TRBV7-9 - TGTGCCAGCAGCTTCTCCGGGACGAACACCGGGGAGCTGTTTTTT CASSFSGTNTGELFF
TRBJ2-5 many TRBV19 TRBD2 TGTGCCAGTAGTCCGCGGACTAGCGGGAGTCGAGGAGAGACCCAGTACTTC CASSPRTSGSRGETQYF
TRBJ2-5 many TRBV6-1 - TGTGCCAGCAGCACGGGTCCCCTGAGGGAGACCCAGTACTTC CASSTGPLRETQYF
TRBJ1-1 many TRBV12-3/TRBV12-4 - TGTGCCAGCAGTTTTGGAAGGGGGGCAGGACCGATGAACACTGAAGCTTTCTTT CASSFGRGAGPMNTEAFF
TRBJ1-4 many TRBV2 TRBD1 TGTGCCAGCAGTGAACAGGGGGGGGGAACTAATGAAAAACTGTTTTTT CASSEQGGGTNEKLFF
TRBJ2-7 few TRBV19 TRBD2 TGTGCCAGTAGCCCCCCGGGAGGGAACTACGAGCAGTACTTC CASSPPGGNYEQYF
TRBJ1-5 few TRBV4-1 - TGCGCCAGCAGCTCGAAGGGGGATCAGCCCCAGCATTTT CASSSKGDQPQHF
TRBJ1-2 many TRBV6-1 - TGTGCCAGCAGTGGAATAGTTACAGGGACTTATGGCTACACCTTC CASSGIVTGTYGYTF
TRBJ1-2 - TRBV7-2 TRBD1 TGTGCCAGCAGCCCAGAACAGGGGACGTACTATGGCTACACCTTC CASSPEQGTYYGYTF
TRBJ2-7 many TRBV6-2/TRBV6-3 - TGTGCCAGCAGTAACTTCTACGAGCAGTACTTC CASSNFYEQYF
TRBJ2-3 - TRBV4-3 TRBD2 TGCGCCAGCAGCCCCCGACCATTGGCGGGAGGGCGTACAGATACGCAGTATTTT CASSPRPLAGGRTDTQYF
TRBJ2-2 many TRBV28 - TGTGCCAGCAGGATACACCCTCTGGGCGGTACGAACACCGGGGAGCTGTTTTTT CASRIHPLGGTNTGELFF
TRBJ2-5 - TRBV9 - TGTGCCAGCAGCGTGGGGGGGGCGCGGGTGGAGACCCAGTACTTC CASSVGGARVETQYF
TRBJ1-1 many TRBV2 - TGTGCCAGCAGTGAAAGGCAGGGCGACACTGAAGCTTTCTTT CASSERQGDTEAFF
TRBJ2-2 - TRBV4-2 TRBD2 TGTGCCAGCAGCCAAGTGGCTAGCGGGGACACCGGGGAGCTGTTTTTT CASSQVASGDTGELFF
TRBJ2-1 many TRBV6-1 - TGTGCCAGCAGTCAAGGACTACCCACCTACAATGAGCAGTTCTTC CASSQGLPTYNEQFF
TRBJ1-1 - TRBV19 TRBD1 TGTGCCAGTAGTACCGGGACAGGGGCCGGGAACACTGAAGCTTTCTTT CASSTGTGAGNTEAFF
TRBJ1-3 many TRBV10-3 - TGTGCCATCGGACAGCTTCTTGGAAACACCATATATTTT CAIGQLLGNTIYF
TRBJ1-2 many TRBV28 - TGTGCCAGCAGTTTTACCATTAACTATGGCTACACCTTC CASSFTINYGYTF
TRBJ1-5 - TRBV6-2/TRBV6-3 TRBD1 TGTGCCATAGGACAGGGTACCTATAGCAATCAGCCCCAGCATTTT CAIGQGTYSNQPQHF
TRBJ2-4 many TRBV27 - TGTGCCAGCAGTGAGGGACTGGTGAGCAAAAACATTCAGTACTTC CASSEGLVSKNIQYF
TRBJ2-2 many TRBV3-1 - TGTGCCAGCAGCCAAGCCGGGGAGCTGTTTTTT CASSQAGELFF
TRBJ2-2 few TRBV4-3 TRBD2 TGCGCCAGCAGCCAAGTGACCGGGACTAAGAACACCGGGGAGCTGTTTTTT CASSQVTGTKNTGELFF
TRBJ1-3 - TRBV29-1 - TGCAGCGTTGAAAGGGACACAAGCTCTGGAAACACCATATATTTT CSVERDTSSGNTIYF
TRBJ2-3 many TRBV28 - TGTGCCAGCAACAGACCAGTCGCAGATACGCAGTATTTT CASNRPVADTQYF
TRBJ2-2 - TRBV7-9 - TGTGCCAGCAGCCTAACTCCAGGGGAGAAGCTGTTTTTT CASSLTPGEKLFF
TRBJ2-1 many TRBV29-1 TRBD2 TGCAGCGTCGCCGGGACTAGCGGGGGGGTCAGGAATGAGCAGTTCTTC CSVAGTSGGVRNEQFF
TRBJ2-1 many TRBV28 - TGTGCCACCGTAGGGGGAGGCCACAATGAGCAGTTCTTC CATVGGGHNEQFF
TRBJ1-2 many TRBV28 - TGTGCCACCGAACAGAGTAACTATGGCTACACCTTC CATEQSNYGYTF